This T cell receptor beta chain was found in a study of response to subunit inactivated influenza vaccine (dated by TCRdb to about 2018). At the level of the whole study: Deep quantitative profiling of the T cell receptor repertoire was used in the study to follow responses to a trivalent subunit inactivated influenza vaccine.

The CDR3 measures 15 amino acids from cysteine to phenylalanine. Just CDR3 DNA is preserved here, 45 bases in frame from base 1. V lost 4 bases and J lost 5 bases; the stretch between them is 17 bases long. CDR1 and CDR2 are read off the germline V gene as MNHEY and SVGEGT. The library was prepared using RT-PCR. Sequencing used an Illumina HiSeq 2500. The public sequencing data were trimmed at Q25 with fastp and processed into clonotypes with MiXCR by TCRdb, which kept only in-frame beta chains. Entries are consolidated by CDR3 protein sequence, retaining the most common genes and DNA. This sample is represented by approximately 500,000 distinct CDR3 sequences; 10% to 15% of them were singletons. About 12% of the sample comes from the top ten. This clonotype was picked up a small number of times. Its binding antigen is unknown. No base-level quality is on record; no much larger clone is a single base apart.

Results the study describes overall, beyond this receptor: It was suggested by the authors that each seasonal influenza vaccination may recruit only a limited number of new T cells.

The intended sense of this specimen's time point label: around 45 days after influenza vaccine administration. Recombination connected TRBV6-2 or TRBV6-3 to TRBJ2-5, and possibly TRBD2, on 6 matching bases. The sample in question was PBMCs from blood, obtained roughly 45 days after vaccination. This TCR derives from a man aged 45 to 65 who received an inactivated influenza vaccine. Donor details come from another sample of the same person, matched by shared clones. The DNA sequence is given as TGTGCCAGCAGTTTACACTTACGACTAGGGGAGACCCAGTACTTC. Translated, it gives CASSLHLRLGETQYF.